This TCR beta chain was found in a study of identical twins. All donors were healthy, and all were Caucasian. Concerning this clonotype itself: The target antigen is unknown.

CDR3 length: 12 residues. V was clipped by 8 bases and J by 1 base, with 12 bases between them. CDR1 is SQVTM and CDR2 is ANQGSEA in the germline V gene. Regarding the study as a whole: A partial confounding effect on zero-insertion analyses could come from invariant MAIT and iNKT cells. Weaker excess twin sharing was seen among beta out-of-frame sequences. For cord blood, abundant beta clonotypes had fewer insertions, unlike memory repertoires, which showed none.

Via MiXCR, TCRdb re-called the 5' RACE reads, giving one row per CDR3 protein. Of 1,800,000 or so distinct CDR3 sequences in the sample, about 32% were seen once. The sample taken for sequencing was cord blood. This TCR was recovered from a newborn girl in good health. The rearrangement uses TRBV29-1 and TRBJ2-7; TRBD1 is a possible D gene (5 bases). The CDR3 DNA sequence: TGCAGCTTTAAGGGGTCTTCCTACGAGCAGTACTTC. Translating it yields CSFKGSSYEQYF.